Listed below are T cell receptor beta chains from one sample, sequenced in a study of CD8 T cells in Susac syndrome. A single record per CDR3 protein comes from TCRdb applying MiXCR to the immunoSEQ multiplex PCR reads. The profile shows about 190,000 distinct CDR3 sequences, just under 95% of them singletons. Sequencing input: CD8+ T cells from PBMCs. These receptors were taken from a human donor with Susac syndrome. Each CDR3 is given with its conserved first and last residue. D genes are given only for firm matches. Size tells how often a clone was seen (once, few, many) or the class of an expanded clone, and some rows leave it out.

D gene	clone size	V gene	CDR3 length	J gene	CDR3 DNA	CDR3 protein
NA	NA	TRBV5-6	11	TRBJ1-1	TGTGCCAGCAGCGTAGCAAATGAAGCTTTCTTT	CASSVANEAFF
TRBD2	NA	TRBV4-1	16	TRBJ2-7	TGCGCCAGCAGCCAATTCTTAACTAGCGGATCCTACGAGCAGTACTTC	CASSQFLTSGSYEQYF
TRBD1	NA	TRBV11-2	16	TRBJ2-7	TGTGCCAGCAGCTTAGGAGGACAGGGGAGCTCCTACGAGCAGTACTTC	CASSLGGQGSSYEQYF
TRBD1	NA	TRBV29-1	13	TRBJ1-2	TGCAGCGCCGGGACAGGGGGCGCCTATGGCTACACCTTC	CSAGTGGAYGYTF
NA	NA	TRBV23-1	16	TRBJ1-1	TGCGCCAGCAGTCAATCGGGAAGGCGGATGAACACTGAAGCTTTCTTT	CASSQSGRRMNTEAFF
NA	NA	TRBV7-8	14	TRBJ1-5	TGTGCCAGCAGCTTATGGGACAGCAATCAGCCCCAGCATTTT	CASSLWDSNQPQHF
NA	NA	TRBV6-5	12	TRBJ1-1	TGTGCCAGCACACCTTTGGGGGGTGAAGCTTTCTTT	CASTPLGGEAFF
NA	NA	TRBV4-1	15	TRBJ1-1	TGCGCCAGCAGCCAAGATCTCCCGGGGAAAGGGCTGGCTTTCTTT	CASSQDLPGKGLAFF
NA	NA	TRBV1	20	TRBJ2-2	TGCACCAGCAGCCAAGATGGGATCGGGGTAGCGGCGGATGGAGGCGGGGAGCTGTTTTTT	CTSSQDGIGVAADGGGELFF
NA	NA	TRBV20-1	15	TRBJ2-7	TGCAGTGCCCGGGTCGGGTCCTGGGCTATGGTCGAGCAGTACTTC	CSARVGSWAMVEQYF
TRBD2	NA	TRBV5-1	16	TRBJ2-3	TGCGCCAGCAGCTTGGCCGCGGGAGAGGCCACAGATACGCAGTATTTT	CASSLAAGEATDTQYF
NA	once	TRBV6-5	14	TRBJ2-1	TGTGCCAGCACCCCGGGTTGGTCCTACAATGAGCAGTTCTTC	CASTPGWSYNEQFF
NA	NA	TRBV9	13	TRBJ2-2	TGTGCCAGCAGCGTATCGGGTGCCGGGGAGCTGTTTTTT	CASSVSGAGELFF
NA	NA	TRBV5-1	13	TRBJ2-1	TGCGCCAGCAGCTTGGCCCCGGGTCGGGAGCAGTTCTTC	CASSLAPGREQFF
NA	NA	TRBV28	14	TRBJ2-7	TGTGCCAGCAGCATCGGCCGAACTATCCACGAGCAGTACTTC	CASSIGRTIHEQYF
TRBD2	NA	TRBV9	17	TRBJ2-3	TGTGCCAGCAGCCGTACCACTAGCGGAACTAGCACAGATACGCAGTATTTT	CASSRTTSGTSTDTQYF
NA	NA	TRBV5-1	13	TRBJ2-1	TGCGCCAGCAGCACGGGACTGGACAATGAGCAGTTCTTC	CASSTGLDNEQFF
TRBD2	NA	TRBV30	15	TRBJ2-7	TGTGCCTGGAGTCCGCCGGGACTAGCGTCCAACGAGCAGTACTTC	CAWSPPGLASNEQYF
TRBD2	few	TRBV7-3	15	TRBJ2-5	TGTGCCAGCAGCCGGACTAGCGGGACCCAAGAGACCCAGTACTTC	CASSRTSGTQETQYF
NA	NA	TRBV29-1	16	TRBJ1-4	TGCAGCGTTGAGCCTCAGGAGACAGCCGGTGGTGAAAAACTGTTTTTT	CSVEPQETAGGEKLFF
NA	NA	TRBV24-1	15	TRBJ1-6	TGTGCCACCATTGAGACCCAGGGCTATAATTCACCCCTCCACTTT	CATIETQGYNSPLHF
NA	once	TRBV16	15	TRBJ2-5	TGTGCCAGCAGCCAATTAACACGGGGGCAAGAGACCCAGTACTTC	CASSQLTRGQETQYF